This is a list of T cell receptor beta chains from one sample in a study of cytomegalovirus exposure and HLA in healthy donors. Sequenced by immunoSEQ multiplex PCR; TCRdb stores in-frame clones only, minus some. The sample lists 150,000 to 200,000 clones; about four fifths were seen once. Material for sequencing was PBMCs. Every receptor here comes from a man aged 45 to 65 in good health and CMV-seropositive. Each CDR3 is given with its conserved first and last residue. D genes are given only for firm matches. Clone size is given for some rows only: seen once, a few or many times, or a class if the clone is expanded.

J: TRBJ2-2
size: NA
V: TRBV7-6
D: TRBD1
DNA: TGTGCCAGCAGCTTAGGGGACAGGGGGTTCACCGGGGAGCTGTTTTTT
CDR3: CASSLGDRGFTGELFF

J: TRBJ1-1
size: NA
V: TRBV12-1
D: NA
DNA: TGTGCCAGCAGCACGGGACCGGCTATTTCGCGGGGGATAAAAGCTTTCTTT
CDR3: CASSTGPAISRGIKAFF

J: TRBJ2-1
size: NA
V: TRBV5-1
D: TRBD2
DNA: TGCGCCAGCAGCATTGGCGTGGGACTAGCCAACAATGAGCAGTTCTTC
CDR3: CASSIGVGLANNEQFF

J: TRBJ2-1
size: NA
V: TRBV5-1
D: NA
DNA: TGCGCCAGCAGCTTCTTAGGGAGCTCCTACAATGAGCAGTTCTTC
CDR3: CASSFLGSSYNEQFF

J: TRBJ1-3
size: NA
V: TRBV9
D: NA
DNA: TGTGCCAGCAGCGTAGGCGGTACTGGAAACACCATATATTTT
CDR3: CASSVGGTGNTIYF

J: TRBJ2-5
size: once
V: TRBV5-6
D: TRBD1
DNA: TGTGCCAGCAGCTCTGGACAGGGGTATGAGACCCAGTACTTC
CDR3: CASSSGQGYETQYF

J: TRBJ1-1
size: NA
V: TRBV11-2
D: NA
DNA: TGTGCCAGCAGCTGGCTGGGACAACCGAACACTGAAGCTTTCTTT
CDR3: CASSWLGQPNTEAFF

J: TRBJ2-7
size: NA
V: TRBV6-1
D: TRBD2
DNA: TGTGCCAGCAGTGATATAGCGGGAGTTTCCGAGCAGTACTTC
CDR3: CASSDIAGVSEQYF

J: TRBJ2-3
size: few
V: TRBV6-1
D: NA
DNA: TGTGCCAGCAGTTCAGGTTACCCAGATACGCAGTATTTT
CDR3: CASSSGYPDTQYF

J: TRBJ2-5
size: NA
V: TRBV4-1
D: NA
DNA: TGCGCCAGCAGCCAAGCTAAAGAGACCCAGTACTTC
CDR3: CASSQAKETQYF

J: TRBJ2-7
size: NA
V: TRBV5-5
D: NA
DNA: TGTGCCAGCAGCTATCAATGGGGGGTGGAGCAGTACTTC
CDR3: CASSYQWGVEQYF

J: TRBJ2-3
size: NA
V: TRBV11-2
D: TRBD1
DNA: TGTGCCAGCAGCCCCCGTCGGCAGGGGGCAAAGGATACGCAGTATTTT
CDR3: CASSPRRQGAKDTQYF

J: TRBJ2-5
size: NA
V: TRBV7-9
D: TRBD2
DNA: TGTTCCAGCAGACCACTAGCGGGAGGGCCTGGGACCCAGTACTTC
CDR3: CSSRPLAGGPGTQYF

J: TRBJ2-2
size: once
V: TRBV6-5
D: TRBD1
DNA: TGTGCCAGCAGGCCGACAGGGATCTACACCGGGGAGCTGTTTTTT
CDR3: CASRPTGIYTGELFF

J: TRBJ2-5
size: NA
V: TRBV28
D: TRBD2
DNA: TGTGCCAGCAGTCTCGAACGCGGGGGGGCGGTGACCCAGTACTTC
CDR3: CASSLERGGAVTQYF

J: TRBJ2-3
size: NA
V: TRBV7-9
D: TRBD2
DNA: TGTTCCAGCAGCTTATGGAGCGGGGGCCACACAGATACGCAGTATTTT
CDR3: CSSSLWSGGHTDTQYF

J: TRBJ1-5
size: NA
V: TRBV6-1
D: NA
DNA: TGTGCCAGCAGTGAATTGGTCGGGGAGTATAGCAATCAGCCCCAGCATTTT
CDR3: CASSELVGEYSNQPQHF

J: TRBJ2-1
size: NA
V: TRBV27
D: TRBD2
DNA: TGTGCCAGCAGTCTCCCGGGGGGGACCTACAATGAGCAGTTCTTC
CDR3: CASSLPGGTYNEQFF

J: TRBJ2-1
size: NA
V: TRBV10-2
D: TRBD2
DNA: TGCGCCAGCAGTGTCCTCACGGGACTAGCGGGGTCTAATGAGCAGTTCTTC
CDR3: CASSVLTGLAGSNEQFF

J: TRBJ2-7
size: NA
V: TRBV28
D: NA
DNA: TGTGCCAGCAGTTACCGTAAGGGACTCATCTCCTACGAGCAGTACTTC
CDR3: CASSYRKGLISYEQYF

J: TRBJ2-1
size: NA
V: TRBV18
D: TRBD2
DNA: TGTGCCAGCTCACCCCCTAGCGGTTACAATGAGCAGTTCTTC
CDR3: CASSPPSGYNEQFF

J: TRBJ2-5
size: NA
V: TRBV9
D: TRBD2
DNA: TGTGCCAGCAGCGGCGGACAGGGACTAGCGGGGCAAGAGACCCAGTACTTC
CDR3: CASSGGQGLAGQETQYF

J: TRBJ2-7
size: once
V: TRBV5-8
D: NA
DNA: TGTGCCAGCAGCTTGTATTGGTCTCAGAACCACGAGCAGTACTTC
CDR3: CASSLYWSQNHEQYF

J: TRBJ2-7
size: NA
V: TRBV11-1
D: NA
DNA: TGTGCCAGCAGCGCTGGACTGGGCTACGAGCAGTACTTC
CDR3: CASSAGLGYEQYF

J: TRBJ1-6
size: NA
V: TRBV7-2
D: NA
DNA: TGTGCCAGCAGCTTAGGGGAGGGCCCCATGAGCTCCTATAATTCACCCCTCCACTTT
CDR3: CASSLGEGPMSSYNSPLHF

J: TRBJ2-3
size: NA
V: TRBV6-1
D: TRBD2
DNA: TGTGCCAGCAGTGAACGACTAGCGGGGGGAGATACGCAGTATTTT
CDR3: CASSERLAGGDTQYF

J: TRBJ2-7
size: few
V: TRBV4-2
D: TRBD1
DNA: TGTGCCAGCAGCCTGACCGGACAGGGATCCAACGAGCAGTACTTC
CDR3: CASSLTGQGSNEQYF

J: TRBJ1-4
size: NA
V: TRBV7-2
D: TRBD1
DNA: TGTGCCAGCAGCACCCGGACAGGGCGTAGGGAAAAACTGTTTTTT
CDR3: CASSTRTGRREKLFF

J: TRBJ2-7
size: NA
V: TRBV7-9
D: NA
DNA: TGTGCCAGCACCCCCCTCTACGAGCAGTACTTC
CDR3: CASTPLYEQYF

J: TRBJ2-7
size: NA
V: TRBV7-8
D: NA
DNA: TGTGCCAGCAGCTTAGCGCGGCTGGAAGCGGTCAGCTACGAGCAGTACTTC
CDR3: CASSLARLEAVSYEQYF

J: TRBJ2-7
size: few
V: TRBV4-1
D: NA
DNA: TGCGCCAGCAGCCAAGTTTCGGCGGGGTACGAGCAGTACTTC
CDR3: CASSQVSAGYEQYF

J: TRBJ2-5
size: once
V: TRBV27
D: TRBD2
DNA: TGTGCCAGCAGTTTATTTGGCGGGGGGAAGACCCAGTACTTC
CDR3: CASSLFGGGKTQYF

J: TRBJ2-1
size: NA
V: TRBV10-1
D: TRBD2
DNA: TGCGCCAGCAGTGCGAGCGGGAGGGGTTTCAATGAGCAGTTCTTC
CDR3: CASSASGRGFNEQFF

J: TRBJ2-7
size: NA
V: TRBV2
D: TRBD2
DNA: TGTGCCAGCAGTATTAGCGGGGGGGGGACCTACGAGCAGTACTTC
CDR3: CASSISGGGTYEQYF

J: TRBJ2-7
size: NA
V: TRBV25-1
D: NA
DNA: TGTGCCAGCAGTCTACAGGGCTACGAGCAGTACTTC
CDR3: CASSLQGYEQYF

J: TRBJ1-6
size: NA
V: TRBV6-6
D: TRBD1
DNA: TGTGCCAGCAGTTGGACAGGGAAGGATTCACCCCTCCACTTT
CDR3: CASSWTGKDSPLHF

J: TRBJ2-3
size: NA
V: TRBV18
D: TRBD2
DNA: TGTGCCAGCTCTGCGCAGCGGGGTAGCACAGATACGCAGTATTTT
CDR3: CASSAQRGSTDTQYF

J: TRBJ1-6
size: NA
V: TRBV7-9
D: NA
DNA: TGTGCCAGCAGTTACGGCGGGGAGGGATCACCCCTCCACTTT
CDR3: CASSYGGEGSPLHF

J: TRBJ1-6
size: NA
V: TRBV6-1
D: NA
DNA: TGTGCCAGCAGGGAGGTCAGTTCCTATAATTCACCCCTCCACTTT
CDR3: CASREVSSYNSPLHF

J: TRBJ1-2
size: NA
V: TRBV9
D: TRBD1
DNA: TGTGCCAGCAGCCAGACAGGGTTCTATGGCTACACCTTC
CDR3: CASSQTGFYGYTF

J: TRBJ2-7
size: NA
V: TRBV13
D: TRBD2
DNA: TGTGCCAGCAGCTTAGAGGGGACTAGCGGTCCCTACGAGCAGTACTTC
CDR3: CASSLEGTSGPYEQYF